The clone carrying this TCR beta chain was counted a few times. The antigen remains unidentified. This sample stems from a study of OX40 agonist ivuxolimab in advanced cancers. The overall study: Ivuxolimab, an agonistic anti-OX40 (CD134) antibody, was given to patients. Anti-PD-1, anti-PD-L1 or anti-CTLA-4 therapy given earlier was allowed, and 35% to 50% had some. Study-level results: Some nonresponders also had low normalized T-cell clonal expansion. With doses of 0.1 to 3.0 mg/kg, CD4+ and CD8+ blood T cells had undergone clonal expansion by week 6.

V was cut by 5 bases and J by 6 bases, with 16 bases left in between. The V gene's germline CDR1 is MNHEY and CDR2 SMNVEV (reference sequence). This CDR3 has 15 amino acids. This table comes from immunoSEQ multiplex PCR, and its TCRdb copy is limited to in-frame clones, with some not included. The table lists some 66,000 clones, 60% to 80% of them singletons. The chain is built from TRBV27 and TRBJ2-2; D gene unclear. The TCR sequence derives from an adult with an advanced solid tumor such as melanoma, head and neck, liver or kidney cancer. Sequences were derived from CD4+ or CD8+ T cells sorted from blood, sampled in a trial of the OX40 agonist ivuxolimab. This CDR3 is CASSSLGRGSGELFF. The CDR3 coding sequence is TGTGCCAGCAGTAGCTTAGGAAGAGGCTCCGGGGAGCTGTTTTTT.